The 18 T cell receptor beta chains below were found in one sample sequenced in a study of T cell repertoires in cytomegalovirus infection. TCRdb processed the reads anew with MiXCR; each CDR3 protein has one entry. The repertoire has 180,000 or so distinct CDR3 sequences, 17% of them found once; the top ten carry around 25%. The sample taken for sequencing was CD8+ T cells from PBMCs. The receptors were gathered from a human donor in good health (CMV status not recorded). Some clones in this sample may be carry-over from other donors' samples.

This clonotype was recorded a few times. In nucleotides, the CDR3 is TGTGCCAGCAGCTCGCACCGGGACAGTTTCTACGAGCAGTACTTC. It codes for CASSSHRDSFYEQYF. The chain couples TRBV7-6 to TRBJ2-7, with TRBD1 identical over 7 bases. V lost 4 bases and J lost 3; bases outside the gene matches: 9. The CDR3 consists of 15 residues. CDR1 is SGHVS, CDR2 FNYEAQ, per germline.

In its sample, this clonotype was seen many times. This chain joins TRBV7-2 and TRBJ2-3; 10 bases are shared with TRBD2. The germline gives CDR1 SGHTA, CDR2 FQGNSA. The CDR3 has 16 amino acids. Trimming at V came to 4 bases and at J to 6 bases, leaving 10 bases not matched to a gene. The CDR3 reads CASSSPLGLADDTQYF. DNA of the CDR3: TGTGCCAGCAGCTCCCCCCTCGGACTAGCGGATGATACGCAGTATTTT.

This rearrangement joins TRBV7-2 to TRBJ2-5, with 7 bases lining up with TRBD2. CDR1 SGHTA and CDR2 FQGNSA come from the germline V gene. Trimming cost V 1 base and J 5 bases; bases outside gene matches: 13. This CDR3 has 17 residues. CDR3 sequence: CASSLGGFAGEDETQYF. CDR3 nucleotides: TGTGCCAGCAGCTTAGGTGGTTTCGCGGGGGAGGATGAGACCCAGTACTTC.

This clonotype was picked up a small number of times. The CDR3: CASTVTYNEQFF. The CDR3 coding sequence is TGTGCCAGCACGGTCACCTACAATGAGCAGTTCTTC. V is TRBV11-2 and J is TRBJ2-1; D is uncertain. This CDR3 is 12 amino acids long. V lost 7 bases to trimming and J lost 2 bases, with 6 bases between them. CDR1 and CDR2 from the germline V gene are SGHAT and FQNNGV.

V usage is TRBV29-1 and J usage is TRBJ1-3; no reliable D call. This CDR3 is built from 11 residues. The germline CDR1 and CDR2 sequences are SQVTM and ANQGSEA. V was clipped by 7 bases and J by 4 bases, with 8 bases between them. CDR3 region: CSAPLGNTIYF. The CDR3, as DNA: TGCAGCGCCCCCCTAGGAAACACCATATATTTT.

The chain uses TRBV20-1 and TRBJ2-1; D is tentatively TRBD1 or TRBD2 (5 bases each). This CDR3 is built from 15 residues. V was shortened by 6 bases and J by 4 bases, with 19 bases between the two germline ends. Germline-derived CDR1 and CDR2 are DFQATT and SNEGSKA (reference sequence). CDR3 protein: CSADPGLRSYNEQFF. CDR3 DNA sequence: TGCAGTGCCGATCCGGGGCTGAGGAGTTACAATGAGCAGTTCTTC.

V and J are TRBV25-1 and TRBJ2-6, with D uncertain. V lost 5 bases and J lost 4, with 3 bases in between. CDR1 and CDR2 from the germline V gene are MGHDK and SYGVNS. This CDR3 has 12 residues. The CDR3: CASSPGANVLTF. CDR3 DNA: TGTGCCAGCAGTCCCGGGGCCAACGTCCTGACTTTC.

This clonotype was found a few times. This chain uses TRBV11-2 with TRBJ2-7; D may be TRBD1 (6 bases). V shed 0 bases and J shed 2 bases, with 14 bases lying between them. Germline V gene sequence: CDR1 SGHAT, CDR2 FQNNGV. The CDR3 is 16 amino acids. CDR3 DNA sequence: TGTGCCAGCAGCTTAGAAACAGGGTGGGCGACCTACGAGCAGTACTTC. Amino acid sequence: CASSLETGWATYEQYF.

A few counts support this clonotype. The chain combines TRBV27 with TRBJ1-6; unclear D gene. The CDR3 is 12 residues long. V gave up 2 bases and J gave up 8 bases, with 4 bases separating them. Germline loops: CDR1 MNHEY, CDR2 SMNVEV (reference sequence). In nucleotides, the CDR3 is TGTGCCAGCAGTTTAGGGTATTCACCCCTCCACTTT. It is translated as CASSLGYSPLHF.

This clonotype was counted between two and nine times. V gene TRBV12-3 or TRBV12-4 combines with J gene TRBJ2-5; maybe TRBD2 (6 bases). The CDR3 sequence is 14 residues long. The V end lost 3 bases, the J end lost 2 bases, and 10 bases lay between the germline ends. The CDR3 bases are TGTGCCAGCAGTTTTGGAGGGCGACAAGAGACCCAGTACTTC. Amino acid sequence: CASSFGGRQETQYF.

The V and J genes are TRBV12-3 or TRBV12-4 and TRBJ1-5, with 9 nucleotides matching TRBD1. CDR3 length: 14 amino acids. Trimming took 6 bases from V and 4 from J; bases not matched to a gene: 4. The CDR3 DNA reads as TGTGCCAGCAGGACAGGGGGAGGAAATCAGCCCCAGCATTTT. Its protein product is CASRTGGGNQPQHF.

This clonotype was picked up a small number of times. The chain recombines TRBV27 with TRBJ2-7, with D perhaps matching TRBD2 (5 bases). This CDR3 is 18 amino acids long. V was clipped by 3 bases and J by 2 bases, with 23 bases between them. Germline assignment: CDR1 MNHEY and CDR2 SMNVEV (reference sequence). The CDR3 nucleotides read TGTGCCAGCAGTTTCTTCCCGGGTCAGCGGTCGACTCCCTACGAGCAGTACTTC. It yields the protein CASSFFPGQRSTPYEQYF.

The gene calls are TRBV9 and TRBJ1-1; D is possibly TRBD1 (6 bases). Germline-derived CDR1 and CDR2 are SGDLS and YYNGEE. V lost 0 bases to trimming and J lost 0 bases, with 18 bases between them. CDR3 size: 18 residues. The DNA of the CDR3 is TGTGCCAGCAGCGTAGATGGACAGCCCGACCTTATGAACACTGAAGCTTTCTTT. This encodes CASSVDGQPDLMNTEAFF.

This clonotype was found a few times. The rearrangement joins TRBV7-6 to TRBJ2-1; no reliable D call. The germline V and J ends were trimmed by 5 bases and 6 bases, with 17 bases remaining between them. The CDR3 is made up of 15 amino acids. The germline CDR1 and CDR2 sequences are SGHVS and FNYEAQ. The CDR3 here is CASSPRPTGLNEQFF. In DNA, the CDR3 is TGTGCCAGCAGCCCACGCCCAACCGGTCTCAATGAGCAGTTCTTC.

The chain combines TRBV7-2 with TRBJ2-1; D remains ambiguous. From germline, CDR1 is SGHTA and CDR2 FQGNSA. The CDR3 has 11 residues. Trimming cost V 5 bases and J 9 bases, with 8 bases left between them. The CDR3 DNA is TGTGCCAGCAGCCCTAGTAGTGAGCAGTTCTTC. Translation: CASSPSSEQFF.

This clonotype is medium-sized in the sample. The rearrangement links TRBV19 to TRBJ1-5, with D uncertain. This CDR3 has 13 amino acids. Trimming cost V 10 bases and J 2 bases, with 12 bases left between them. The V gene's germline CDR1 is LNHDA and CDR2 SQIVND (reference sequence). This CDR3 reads CATQDGGNQPQHF. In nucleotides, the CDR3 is TGTGCCACCCAGGACGGTGGCAATCAGCCCCAGCATTTT.

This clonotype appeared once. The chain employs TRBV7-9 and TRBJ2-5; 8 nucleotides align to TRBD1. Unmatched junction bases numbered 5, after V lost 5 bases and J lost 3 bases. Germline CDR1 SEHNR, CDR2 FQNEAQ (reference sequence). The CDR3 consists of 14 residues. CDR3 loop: CASSPLTGEETQYF. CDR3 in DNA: TGTGCCAGCAGCCCTTTGACAGGGGAAGAGACCCAGTACTTC.

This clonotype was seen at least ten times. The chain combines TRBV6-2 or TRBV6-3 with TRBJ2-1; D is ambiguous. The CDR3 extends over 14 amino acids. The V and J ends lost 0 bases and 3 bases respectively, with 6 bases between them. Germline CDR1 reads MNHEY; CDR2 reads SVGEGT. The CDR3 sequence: CASSYSTDYNEQFF. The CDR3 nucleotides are TGTGCCAGCAGTTACTCGACGGACTACAATGAGCAGTTCTTC.